These 30 T cell receptor beta chains were all obtained from the same sample, sequenced in a study of blood T cell repertoires in COVID-19. Produced via immunoSEQ multiplex PCR; TCRdb's table is partial and in-frame only. The data show 300,000 or so clones, around 90% seen once. What was sequenced was PBMCs or T cells enriched from blood (not recorded which). The receptors stem from a woman under 40 who had recovered from COVID-19.

The chain links TRBV28 to TRBJ2-3; a weak D match, TRBD1 (5 bases). The CDR3 contains 14 residues. CDR1 and CDR2 (germline): MDHEN, SYDVKM. V was shortened by 2 bases and J by 1 base, with 7 bases between the two germline ends. In DNA, the CDR3 is TGTGCCAGCAGTTTAGAAGGGGGCACAGATACGCAGTATTTT. Translation gives CASSLEGGTDTQYF.

V and J are TRBV11-1 and TRBJ2-3; D may be TRBD1 (6 bases). V was trimmed by 1 base and J by 9 bases, leaving 14 bases between them. This CDR3 is 14 amino acids long. In germline, CDR1 is SGHAT, CDR2 FQDESV (reference sequence). CDR3 amino acids: CASSLGFRQGTQYF. Here the CDR3 DNA reads TGTGCCAGCAGCTTAGGCTTCCGCCAGGGGACGCAGTATTTT.

The chain carries TRBV30 and TRBJ2-2; the match to TRBD1 covers 8 bases. The CDR3 length is 14 residues. CDR1 GTSNPN and CDR2 SVGIG come from the germline V gene (reference sequence). V lost 4 bases, J lost 5 bases, and 6 bases stayed unmatched. In DNA, the CDR3 is TGTGCCTGGAAGGGACAGGAGGGGACCGGGGAGCTGTTTTTT. Its protein is CAWKGQEGTGELFF.

This sequence joins TRBV2 and TRBJ1-2, with 7 bases lining up with TRBD1. CDR1 SNHLY and CDR2 FYNNEI come from the germline V gene. The CDR3 contains 15 residues. V gave up 1 base and J gave up 4 bases; unmatched junction bases: 6. The CDR3 sequence: CASSEGWGQLYGYTF. The DNA for the CDR3 is TGTGCCAGCAGTGAAGGATGGGGACAGCTCTATGGCTACACCTTC.

V usage is TRBV6-1 and J usage is TRBJ2-3, with 10 bases identical to TRBD2. The trim removed 2 bases at V and 2 bases at J, leaving 1 base unmatched. There are 15 residues in the CDR3. Germline V gives CDR1 MNHNS, CDR2 SASEGT. The CDR3 region is CASSELAGATDTQYF. CDR3 nucleotides: TGTGCCAGCAGTGAACTAGCGGGAGCCACAGATACGCAGTATTTT.

The rearrangement uses TRBV28 and TRBJ1-6; 10 bases map to TRBD1. The V gene end was trimmed by 6 bases and the J gene end by 9 bases; junction bases not matched to a gene: 11. Germline loops: CDR1 MDHEN, CDR2 SYDVKM. The CDR3 sequence is 16 residues long. Written as DNA, the CDR3 is TGTGCCAGCAGCGGTCAACACGGGACAGGGGTTTCACCCCTCCACTTT. Protein product: CASSGQHGTGVSPLHF.

This chain's CDR3 is CASRPPKGCNQPQHF. CDR3 DNA sequence: TGTGCAAGTCGCCCCCCGAAGGGGTGCAATCAGCCCCAGCATTTT. The chain carries TRBV12-2 and TRBJ1-5; no DNA check was done on the table's D call, TRBD1. TRBV12-2 is a recognized pseudogene. This CDR3 region has 15 residues.

This clone was recorded once. This chain links TRBV10-1 with TRBJ2-3; 9 bases align to TRBD1. V dropped 6 bases and J dropped 7; count of bases not matched to a gene: 11. Looked up from germline, CDR1 is WNHNN and CDR2 is SYGVQD (reference sequence). This CDR3 region has 15 residues. The CDR3 reads CASRADRGNVNTQYF. The CDR3 DNA follows: TGCGCCAGCAGAGCCGACAGGGGGAATGTAAATACGCAGTATTTT.

This chain links TRBV7-3 with TRBJ2-7; maybe TRBD1 (8 bases). Germline CDR1 and CDR2: SGHTA and FQGTGA. The CDR3 length is 14 residues. V was shortened by 5 bases and J by 3 bases, with 14 bases between the two germline ends. This chain's CDR3 is CASSPTGGGYEQYF. DNA of the CDR3: TGTGCCAGCAGCCCAACAGGGGGGGGCTACGAGCAGTACTTC.

The chain couples TRBV19 to TRBJ2-7; 8 bases are a match to TRBD1. Germline lookup yields CDR1 LNHDA and CDR2 SQIVND (reference sequence). This CDR3 is 13 amino acids long. V was clipped by 3 bases and J by 6 bases; unmatched bases: 4. CDR3 amino acids: CASSMTGASEQYF. The CDR3 region has the DNA TGTGCCAGTAGTATGACAGGGGCTAGCGAGCAGTACTTC.

The chain uses TRBV28 and TRBJ2-5; a possible D gene is TRBD2 (6 bases). The CDR3 totals 14 residues. CDR1 is MDHEN, CDR2 SYDVKM, per germline. The V end was cut by 5 bases, the J end by 4 bases, with 14 bases between. The CDR3 sequence: CASSPQRVGETQYF. In nucleotides, the CDR3 is TGTGCCAGCAGTCCCCAGCGGGTGGGAGAGACCCAGTACTTC.

There are a few counts of this clone. The chain carries TRBV6-2 or TRBV6-3 and TRBJ2-2; perhaps TRBD1 as D (5 bases). Trimming removed 0 bases at V and 2 bases at J, with 10 bases between. The length of the CDR3 is 16 residues. Germline V gives CDR1 MNHEY, CDR2 SVGEGT. CDR3 in amino acids: CASSYSVQGNTGELFF. The CDR3 nucleotides read TGTGCCAGCAGTTACTCGGTTCAGGGAAACACCGGGGAGCTGTTTTTT.

The genes are TRBV5-4 and TRBJ2-1, with 9 bases that match TRBD1. Trimming cost V 1 base and J 6 bases; bases outside gene matches: 8. The CDR3 contains 16 residues. CDR1 and CDR2 (germline): SGHNT, YYREEE (reference sequence). CDR3 in DNA: TGTGCCAGCAGCTTGCTGACAGGGGGGTTTGGCAATGAGCAGTTCTTC. Its protein is CASSLLTGGFGNEQFF.

The rearrangement links TRBV19 to TRBJ1-5; TRBD1 matches at 11 bases. V lost 5 bases to trimming and J lost 3 bases; unmatched junction nucleotides: 9. The CDR3 has 17 amino acids. Germline CDR1 and CDR2: LNHDA and SQIVND (reference sequence). The CDR3 protein is CASSPTRTGGLNQPQHF. CDR3 DNA sequence: TGTGCCAGTAGTCCCACCCGGACAGGGGGCCTCAATCAGCCCCAGCATTTT. The whole variable domain, filled in from reference TRBV19 and TRBJ1-5, reads DGGITQSPKYLFRKEGQNVTLSCEQNLNHDAMYWYRQDPGQGLRLIYYSQIVNDFQKGDIAEGYSVSREKKESFPLTVTSAQKNPTAFYLCASSPTRTGGLNQPQHFGDGTRLSIL.

The rearrangement uses TRBV25-1 and TRBJ2-5; maybe TRBD2 (5 bases). The CDR3 runs 13 residues. V was clipped by 5 bases and J by 5 bases, with 12 bases between them. From germline, CDR1 is MGHDK and CDR2 SYGVNS. The DNA for the CDR3 is TGTGCCAGCAGTCCCGGAGGAGTGGAGACCCAGTACTTC. Its translation: CASSPGGVETQYF.

The gene calls are TRBV30 and TRBJ2-1; D not certain. V was cut by 7 bases and J by 0 bases, with 19 bases left in between. CDR1 GTSNPN and CDR2 SVGIG come from the germline V gene (reference sequence). The CDR3 contains 16 residues. The CDR3 DNA is TGTGCCTACCACCAGGTGGTGGGCCACTCCTACAATGAGCAGTTCTTC. The encoded protein is CAYHQVVGHSYNEQFF. Together with reference TRBV30 and TRBJ2-1, the CDR3 gives the full variable domain: SQTIHQWPATLVQPVGSPLSLECTVEGTSNPNLYWYRQAAGRGLQLLFYSVGIGQISSEVPQNLSASRPQDRQFILSSKKLLLSDSGFYLCAYHQVVGHSYNEQFFGPGTRLTVL.

The V and J genes are TRBV10-3 and TRBJ2-3; D possibly corresponds to TRBD1 (6 bases). This CDR3 has 13 amino acids. Looked up from germline, CDR1 is ENHRY and CDR2 is SYGVKD. V dropped 8 bases and J dropped 0 bases, with 9 bases sitting between them. Here the CDR3 DNA reads TGTGCCATCGGGGGACAAAGCACAGATACGCAGTATTTT. This sequence encodes CAIGGQSTDTQYF.

This rearrangement joins TRBV9 to TRBJ2-1, with D hard to call. The CDR3 contains 14 residues. Germline V gene lookup returns CDR1 SGDLS and CDR2 YYNGEE. Trimming took 0 bases from V and 5 from J, leaving 9 bases between them. CDR3 residues: CASSVGNSNNEQFF. In DNA form, the CDR3 reads TGTGCCAGCAGCGTAGGCAACAGCAACAATGAGCAGTTCTTC.

V and J are TRBV28 and TRBJ2-5, with 7 bases aligning to TRBD1. Germline V gene sequence: CDR1 MDHEN, CDR2 SYDVKM. This CDR3 has 14 residues. V dropped 6 bases and J dropped 3; count of bases not matched to a gene: 7. This chain's CDR3 is CASSSGQRKETQYF. CDR3 nucleotide sequence: TGTGCCAGCAGCTCGGGACAGAGAAAAGAGACCCAGTACTTC. Together with reference TRBV28 and TRBJ2-5, the CDR3 gives the full variable domain: DVKVTQSSRYLVKRTGEKVFLECVQDMDHENMFWYRQDPGLGLRLIYFSYDVKMKEKGDIPEGYSVSREKKERFSLILESASTNQTSMYLCASSSGQRKETQYFGPGTRLLVL.

The chain couples TRBV19 to TRBJ2-2; 7 bases are shared with TRBD1. The V segment lost 1 base and the J segment 4 bases; nucleotides outside the gene matches: 6. Looked up from germline, CDR1 is LNHDA and CDR2 is SQIVND (reference sequence). The length of the CDR3 is 16 residues. Written as DNA, the CDR3 is TGTGCCAGTAGTATAGTCCCCAGGGGGAGCACCGGGGAGCTGTTTTTT. Protein: CASSIVPRGSTGELFF.

This clone showed up just once. The chain couples TRBV2 to TRBJ1-5; D ambiguous. Germline V gives CDR1 SNHLY, CDR2 FYNNEI. The CDR3 runs 13 residues. Deletions cut 6 bases from V and 0 bases from J, with 6 bases between. The CDR3 is CASSLYSNQPQHF. In nucleotides, the CDR3 is TGTGCCAGCAGCCTATATAGCAATCAGCCCCAGCATTTT.

This clone was observed a handful of times. The chain has TRBV2 and TRBJ1-1; D ambiguous. Per germline, CDR1 SNHLY and CDR2 FYNNEI. The CDR3 contains 11 residues. Trimming cost V 4 bases and J 5 bases, with 5 bases left between them. Written as DNA, the CDR3 is TGTGCCAGCAGTGGCGGAACTGAAGCTTTCTTT. It encodes CASSGGTEAFF.

The chain recombines TRBV5-5 with TRBJ2-3, with D unresolved. From germline, CDR1 is SGHKS and CDR2 YYEKEE (reference sequence). Trimming shortened V by 2 bases and J by 4 bases, and 5 bases separated the two germline ends. The CDR3 runs to 12 residues. For the CDR3, the DNA is TGTGCCAGCAGCTTTCATTCAGATACGCAGTATTTT. Protein sequence: CASSFHSDTQYF.

This clone was recorded once. The genes are TRBV9 and TRBJ1-2; D is unresolved. The CDR3 consists of 15 residues. V dropped 4 bases and J dropped 4 bases, with 17 bases sitting between them. CDR1 and CDR2 from the germline V gene are SGDLS and YYNGEE. The CDR3 DNA follows: TGTGCCAGCAGCCCTCAGTTCGGGGTACGCTATGGCTACACCTTC. This sequence encodes CASSPQFGVRYGYTF.

This clone was picked up one time. The rearrangement links TRBV18 to TRBJ1-5; 8 nucleotides align to TRBD1. Germline CDR1 is KGHSH and CDR2 is LQKENI. CDR3 length equals 13 residues. Germline trimming cut 8 bases from V and 4 bases from J; bases unmatched to any gene: 4. The CDR3 reads CASGQGGNQPQHF. CDR3 bases: TGTGCCAGCGGACAGGGCGGGAATCAGCCCCAGCATTTT.

The V and J genes are TRBV11-3 and TRBJ2-5, with TRBD2 matching 11 bases. J lost 5 bases, V lost 6 bases, and 8 bases had no gene match. Germline CDR1 is SGHNT and CDR2 is YENEEA. CDR3 length: 15 residues. CDR3 sequence reads: CASSTLAGVSETQYF. The CDR3 DNA reads as TGTGCCAGCAGTACACTAGCGGGAGTTTCGGAGACCCAGTACTTC.

V and J are TRBV6-6 and TRBJ1-4, with TRBD1 identical over 8 bases. The CDR3 totals 15 residues. CDR1 and CDR2 (germline): MNHNY, SVGAGI (reference sequence). With V trimmed by 5 bases and J by 8 bases, 10 bases remained unmatched. CDR3 sequence reads: CASSDIQGAGEKLFF. DNA of the CDR3: TGTGCCAGCAGTGACATCCAGGGGGCCGGGGAAAAACTGTTTTTT.

The chain employs TRBV29-1 and TRBJ1-4, with 9 bases matching TRBD1. CDR3 length: 15 amino acids. CDR1 is SQVTM and CDR2 is ANQGSEA in the germline V gene. Germline trimming cut 1 base from V and 6 bases from J; bases unmatched to any gene: 6. Here the CDR3 DNA reads TGCAGCGTTGAAGTCTTCGGGACAGGGCATGAAAAACTGTTTTTT. Translating gives CSVEVFGTGHEKLFF. The whole variable domain, remainder taken from reference TRBV29-1 and TRBJ1-4, is SAVISQKPSRDICQRGTSLTIQCQVDSQVTMMFWYRQQPGQSLTLIATANQGSEATYESGFVIDKFPISRPNLTFSTLTVSNMSPEDSSIYLCSVEVFGTGHEKLFFGSGTQLSVL.

The chain couples TRBV7-8 to TRBJ1-1; D possibly corresponds to TRBD1 (5 bases). In germline, CDR1 is SGHVS, CDR2 FQNEAQ. With 3 bases removed from V and 3 bases from J, the gap between germline ends came to 11 bases. The CDR3 spans 14 residues. DNA of the CDR3: TGTGCCAGCAGCTTTAGGGGCTGGGACACTGAAGCTTTCTTT. Translation gives CASSFRGWDTEAFF.

This chain's CDR3 is CASSFPRAGDIQYGQYF. For the CDR3, the DNA is TGTGCCAGCAGTTTCCCCCGCGCGGGGGATATCCAGTACGGACAGTACTTC. The chain recombines TRBV28 with TRBJ2-7, with TRBD2 matching 7 bases. With V trimmed by 3 bases and J by 10 bases, 21 bases remained unmatched. This CDR3 is 17 amino acids long. Germline values: CDR1 MDHEN, CDR2 SYDVKM.